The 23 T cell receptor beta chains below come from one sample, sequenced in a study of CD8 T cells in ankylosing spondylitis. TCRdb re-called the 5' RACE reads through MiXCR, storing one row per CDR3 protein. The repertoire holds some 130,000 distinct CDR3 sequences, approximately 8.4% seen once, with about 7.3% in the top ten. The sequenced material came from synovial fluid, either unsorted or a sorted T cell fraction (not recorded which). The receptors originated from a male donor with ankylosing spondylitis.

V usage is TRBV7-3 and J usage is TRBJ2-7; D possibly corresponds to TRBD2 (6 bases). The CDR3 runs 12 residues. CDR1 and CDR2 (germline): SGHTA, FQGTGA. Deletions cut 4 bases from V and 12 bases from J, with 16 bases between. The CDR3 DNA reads TGTGCCAGCAGCTCCGTGGAGGGCCTTCTGTACTTC. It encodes CASSSVEGLLYF. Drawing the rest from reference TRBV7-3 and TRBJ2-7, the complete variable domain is GAGVSQTPSNKVTEKGKYVELRCDPISGHTALYWYRQSLGQGPEFLIYFQGTGAADDSGLPNDRFFAVRPEGSVSTLKIQRTERGDSAVYLCASSSVEGLLYFGPGTRLTVT.

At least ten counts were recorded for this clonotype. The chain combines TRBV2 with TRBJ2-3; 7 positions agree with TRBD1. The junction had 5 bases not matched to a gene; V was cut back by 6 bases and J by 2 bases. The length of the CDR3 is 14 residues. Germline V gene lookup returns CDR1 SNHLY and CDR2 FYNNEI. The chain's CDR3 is CASREDRFTDTQYF. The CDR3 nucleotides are TGTGCCAGCAGGGAGGACAGGTTCACAGATACGCAGTATTTT.

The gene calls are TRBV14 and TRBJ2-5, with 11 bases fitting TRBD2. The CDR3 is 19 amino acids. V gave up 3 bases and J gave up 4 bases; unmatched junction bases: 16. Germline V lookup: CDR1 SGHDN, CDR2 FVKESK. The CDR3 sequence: CASSHPSGGNIVGRETQYF. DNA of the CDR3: TGTGCCAGCAGCCATCCTAGCGGGGGGAACATCGTCGGGAGAGAGACCCAGTACTTC.

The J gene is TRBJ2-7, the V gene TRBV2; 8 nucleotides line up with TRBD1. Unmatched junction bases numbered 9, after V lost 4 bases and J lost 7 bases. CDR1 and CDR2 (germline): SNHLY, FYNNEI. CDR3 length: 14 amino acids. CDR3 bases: TGTGCCAGCAGTGTCGTCAGGGGGCTGGGTGAGCAGTACTTC. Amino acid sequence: CASSVVRGLGEQYF.

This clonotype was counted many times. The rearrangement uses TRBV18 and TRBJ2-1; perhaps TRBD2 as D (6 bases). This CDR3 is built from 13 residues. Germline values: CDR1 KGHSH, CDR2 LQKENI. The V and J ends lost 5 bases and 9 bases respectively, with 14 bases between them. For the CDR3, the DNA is TGTGCCAGCTCATCTACTAGCAACGGTGAGCAGTTCTTC. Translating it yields CASSSTSNGEQFF.

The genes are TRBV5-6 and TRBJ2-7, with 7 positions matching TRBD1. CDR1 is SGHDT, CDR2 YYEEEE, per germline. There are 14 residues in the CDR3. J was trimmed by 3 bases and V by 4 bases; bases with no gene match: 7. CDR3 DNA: TGTGCCAGCAGCCTCCGGGACAGTAACTACGAGCAGTACTTC. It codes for CASSLRDSNYEQYF.

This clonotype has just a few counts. The CDR3 sequence: CSASRSSGRRSTDTQYF. CDR3 in DNA: TGCAGTGCTAGTCGGTCTAGCGGGAGGAGAAGCACAGATACGCAGTATTTT. This chain connects TRBV20-1 to TRBJ2-3; 11 bases match TRBD2. Germline V lookup: CDR1 DFQATT, CDR2 SNEGSKA (reference sequence). The CDR3 consists of 17 residues. V lost 3 bases, J lost 0 bases, and 8 bases stayed unmatched.

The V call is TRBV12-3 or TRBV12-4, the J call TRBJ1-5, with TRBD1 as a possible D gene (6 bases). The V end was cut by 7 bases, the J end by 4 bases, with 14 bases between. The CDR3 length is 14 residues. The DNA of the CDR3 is TGTGCCAGCACCCTAACAGGGTATAATCAGCCCCAGCATTTT. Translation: CASTLTGYNQPQHF.

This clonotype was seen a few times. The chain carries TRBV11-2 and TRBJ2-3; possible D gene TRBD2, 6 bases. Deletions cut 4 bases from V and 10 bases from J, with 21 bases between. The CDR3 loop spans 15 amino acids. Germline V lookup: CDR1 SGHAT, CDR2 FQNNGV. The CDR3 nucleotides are TGTGCCAGCAGCTGGACTAACTCTCCCTTCTTTGCGCAGTATTTT. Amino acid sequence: CASSWTNSPFFAQYF. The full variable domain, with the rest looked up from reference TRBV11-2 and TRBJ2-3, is EAGVAQSPRYKIIEKRQSVAFWCNPISGHATLYWYQQILGQGPKLLIQFQNNGVVDDSQLPKDRFSAERLKGVDSTLKIQPAKLEDSAVYLCASSWTNSPFFAQYFGPGTRLTVL.

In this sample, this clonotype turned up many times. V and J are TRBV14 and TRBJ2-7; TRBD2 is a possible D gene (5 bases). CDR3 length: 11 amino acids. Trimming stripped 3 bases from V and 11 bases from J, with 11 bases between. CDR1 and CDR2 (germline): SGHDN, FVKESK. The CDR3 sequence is CASSHGGPKYF. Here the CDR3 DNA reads TGTGCCAGCAGCCACGGCGGGCCCAAGTACTTC.

The chain's CDR3 is CSAWGAGDTDTQYF. CDR3 DNA sequence: TGCAGTGCCTGGGGGGCGGGAGATACAGATACGCAGTATTTT. V usage is TRBV20-1 and J usage is TRBJ2-3; weak D call: TRBD2 (7 bases). Trimming removed 6 bases from V and 3 bases from J, with 16 bases in between. This CDR3 is built from 14 residues. Germline-derived CDR1 and CDR2 are DFQATT and SNEGSKA (reference sequence).

CDR3 sequence reads: CASSLGQGRINTIYF. The CDR3 DNA reads TGTGCCAGCAGTCTAGGACAGGGCCGTATAAACACCATATATTTT. This chain connects TRBV6-1 to TRBJ1-3, with 8 bases that match TRBD1. Germline CDR1 MNHNS, CDR2 SASEGT. This CDR3 is built from 15 residues. V gave up 5 bases and J gave up 6 bases; unmatched junction bases: 9.

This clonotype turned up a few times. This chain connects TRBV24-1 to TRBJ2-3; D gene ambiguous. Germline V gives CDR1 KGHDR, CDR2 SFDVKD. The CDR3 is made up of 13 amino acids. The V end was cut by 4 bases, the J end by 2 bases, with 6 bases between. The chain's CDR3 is CATSDRDTDTQYF. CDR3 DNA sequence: TGTGCCACCAGTGACCGCGACACAGATACGCAGTATTTT.

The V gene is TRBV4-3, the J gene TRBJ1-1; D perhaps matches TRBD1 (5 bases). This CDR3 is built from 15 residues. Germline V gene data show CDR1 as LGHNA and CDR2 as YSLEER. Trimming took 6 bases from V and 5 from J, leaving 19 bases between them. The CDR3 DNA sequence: TGCGCCAGCAGTCAATTAGGGGCCGCCGGGACTGAAGCTTTCTTT. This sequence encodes CASSQLGAAGTEAFF.

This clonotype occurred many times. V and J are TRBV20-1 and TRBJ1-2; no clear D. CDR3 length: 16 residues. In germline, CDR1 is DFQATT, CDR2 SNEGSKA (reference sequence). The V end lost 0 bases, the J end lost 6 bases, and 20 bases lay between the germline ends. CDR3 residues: CSAREGSRPTSDGYTF. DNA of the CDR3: TGCAGTGCTAGAGAAGGCAGCCGTCCCACCTCGGATGGCTACACCTTC.

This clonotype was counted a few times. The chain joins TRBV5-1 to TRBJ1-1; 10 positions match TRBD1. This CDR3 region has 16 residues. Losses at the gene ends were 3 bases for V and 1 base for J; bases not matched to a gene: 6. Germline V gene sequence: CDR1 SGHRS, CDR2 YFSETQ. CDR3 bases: TGCGCCAGCAGCTCGGACAGGGGGTTCTGGAACACTGAAGCTTTCTTT. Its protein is CASSSDRGFWNTEAFF.

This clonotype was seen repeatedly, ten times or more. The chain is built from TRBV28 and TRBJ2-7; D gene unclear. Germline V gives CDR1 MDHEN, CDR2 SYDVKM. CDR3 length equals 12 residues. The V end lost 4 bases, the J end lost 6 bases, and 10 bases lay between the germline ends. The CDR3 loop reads CASSSSAREQYF. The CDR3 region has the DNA TGTGCCAGCAGTTCGTCTGCCCGCGAGCAGTACTTC.

CDR3 DNA: TGCGCCAGCAGCCGTGGACGTTCCGGGACTAATGAAAAACTGTTTTTT. Translated: CASSRGRSGTNEKLFF. The V gene is TRBV5-1, the J gene TRBJ1-4; D is unresolved. This CDR3 comprises 16 residues. V lost 4 bases and J lost 2, with 15 bases in between. In germline, CDR1 is SGHRS, CDR2 YFSETQ.

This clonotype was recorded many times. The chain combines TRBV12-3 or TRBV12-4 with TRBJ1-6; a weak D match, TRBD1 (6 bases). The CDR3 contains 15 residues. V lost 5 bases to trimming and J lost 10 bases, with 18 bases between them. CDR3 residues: CASSPQGAGASPLHF. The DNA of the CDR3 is TGTGCCAGCAGTCCTCAAGGGGCAGGGGCCTCACCCCTCCACTTT.

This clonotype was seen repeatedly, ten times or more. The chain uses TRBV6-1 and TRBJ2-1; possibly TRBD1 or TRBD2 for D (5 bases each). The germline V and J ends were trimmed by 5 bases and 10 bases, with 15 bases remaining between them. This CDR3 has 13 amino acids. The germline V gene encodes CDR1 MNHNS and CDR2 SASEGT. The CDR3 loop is CASSTLRGDEQFF. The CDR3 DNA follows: TGTGCCAGCAGTACCCTTAGAGGGGACGAGCAGTTCTTC.

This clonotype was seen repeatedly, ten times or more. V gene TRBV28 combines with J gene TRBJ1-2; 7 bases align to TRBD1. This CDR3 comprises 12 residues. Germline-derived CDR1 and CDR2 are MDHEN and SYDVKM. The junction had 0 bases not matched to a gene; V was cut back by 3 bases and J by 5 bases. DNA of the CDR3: TGTGCCAGCAGTTTCAGGGGGTATGGCTACACCTTC. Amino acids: CASSFRGYGYTF.

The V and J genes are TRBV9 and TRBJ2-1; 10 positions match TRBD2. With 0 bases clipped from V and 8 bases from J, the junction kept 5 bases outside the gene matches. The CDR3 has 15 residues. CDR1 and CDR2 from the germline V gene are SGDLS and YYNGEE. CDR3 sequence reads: CASSVDLAGAYEQFF. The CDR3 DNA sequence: TGTGCCAGCAGCGTAGATCTAGCGGGAGCTTATGAGCAGTTCTTC.

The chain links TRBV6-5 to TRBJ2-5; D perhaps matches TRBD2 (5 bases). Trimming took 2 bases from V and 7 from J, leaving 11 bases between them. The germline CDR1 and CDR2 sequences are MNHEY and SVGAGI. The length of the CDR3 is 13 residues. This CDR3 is CASSYTGNPTQYF. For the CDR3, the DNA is TGTGCCAGCAGTTACACCGGGAATCCGACCCAGTACTTC.